A selection of T cell receptor beta chains follows, all from one sample in a study of T cells in Graves' hyperthyroidism and ophthalmopathy. TCRdb used MiXCR to reprocess the multiplex PCR reads, holding one entry per CDR3 protein. The sample holds about 210,000 distinct CDR3 sequences, over 15% seen once. The specimen sequenced was blood. These receptor sequences come from a man aged 50 to 59 with Graves' hyperthyroidism. Both conserved end residues are part of each CDR3. A D gene is named only where the DNA matches it firmly. Rows give clone size only sometimes, using once, few, many, or a class for an expanded clone.

cdr3_aa: CAISELQETQYF; cdr3_nt: TGTGCCATCAGTGAGCTCCAAGAGACCCAGTACTTC; d_call: NA; clone_size: NA; cdr3_length: 12; j_call: TRBJ2-5; v_call: TRBV10-3
cdr3_aa: CASSRGWDLGYEQYF; cdr3_nt: TGTGCCAGCAGTCGAGGATGGGACCTGGGCTACGAGCAGTACTTC; d_call: NA; clone_size: many; cdr3_length: 15; j_call: TRBJ2-7; v_call: TRBV7-2
cdr3_aa: CASSQSQSTEQFF; cdr3_nt: TGTGCCAGCAGCCAAAGTCAGTCGACTGAGCAGTTCTTC; d_call: NA; clone_size: few; cdr3_length: 13; j_call: TRBJ2-1; v_call: TRBV7-3
cdr3_aa: CASSLGQGRDNEQFF; cdr3_nt: TGTGCCAGCAGTTTAGGGCAGGGGAGGGACAATGAGCAGTTCTTC; d_call: NA; clone_size: many; cdr3_length: 15; j_call: TRBJ2-1; v_call: TRBV28
cdr3_aa: CASSLGQGAMYGNTIYF; cdr3_nt: TGTGCCAGCAGCTTGGGACAGGGGGCAATGTACGGAAACACCATATATTTT; d_call: TRBD1; clone_size: few; cdr3_length: 17; j_call: TRBJ1-3; v_call: TRBV5-8
cdr3_aa: CASTLPSNESFYNSPLHF; cdr3_nt: TGTGCCAGCACCCTTCCGTCCAATGAGTCCTTTTATAATTCACCCCTCCACTTT; d_call: NA; clone_size: once; cdr3_length: 18; j_call: TRBJ1-6; v_call: TRBV28
cdr3_aa: CASRPPILTSGLETQYF; cdr3_nt: TGTGCCAGCAGACCTCCTATATTGACTAGCGGTCTAGAGACCCAGTACTTC; d_call: TRBD2; clone_size: NA; cdr3_length: 17; j_call: TRBJ2-5; v_call: TRBV28
cdr3_aa: CSVDGTGGADTQYF; cdr3_nt: TGCAGCGTGGATGGGACAGGGGGGGCGGATACGCAGTATTTT; d_call: TRBD1; clone_size: many; cdr3_length: 14; j_call: TRBJ2-3; v_call: TRBV29-1
cdr3_aa: CASSLAGDGKYQETQYF; cdr3_nt: TGTGCCAGCAGCTTAGCGGGAGACGGAAAGTACCAAGAGACCCAGTACTTC; d_call: NA; clone_size: many; cdr3_length: 17; j_call: TRBJ2-5; v_call: TRBV7-9
cdr3_aa: CAWRFSGVNEQYF; cdr3_nt: TGTGCCTGGAGGTTTTCAGGGGTCAACGAGCAGTACTTC; d_call: NA; clone_size: many; cdr3_length: 13; j_call: TRBJ2-7; v_call: TRBV30
cdr3_aa: CASSSPGQSSYNEQFF; cdr3_nt: TGTGCCAGCAGTTCCCCGGGACAAAGCTCCTACAATGAGCAGTTCTTC; d_call: NA; clone_size: many; cdr3_length: 16; j_call: TRBJ2-1; v_call: TRBV6-1
cdr3_aa: CASSSQGNPEAFF; cdr3_nt: TGCGCCAGCAGCTCACAGGGGAATCCTGAAGCTTTCTTT; d_call: TRBD1; clone_size: many; cdr3_length: 13; j_call: TRBJ1-1; v_call: TRBV5-1
cdr3_aa: CASSRAGSYEQYF; cdr3_nt: TGCGCCAGCAGCCGAGCGGGCTCCTACGAGCAGTACTTC; d_call: NA; clone_size: NA; cdr3_length: 13; j_call: TRBJ2-7; v_call: TRBV4-1
cdr3_aa: CASRLSFGVSTDTQYF; cdr3_nt: TGTGCCAGCAGGCTATCTTTTGGGGTCAGCACAGATACGCAGTATTTT; d_call: NA; clone_size: few; cdr3_length: 16; j_call: TRBJ2-3; v_call: TRBV2
cdr3_aa: CASSLAKRGRDNEQFF; cdr3_nt: TGTGCCAGCAGCTTGGCCAAGAGGGGACGGGACAATGAGCAGTTCTTC; d_call: NA; clone_size: NA; cdr3_length: 16; j_call: TRBJ2-1; v_call: TRBV5-4
cdr3_aa: CSAREGSGTLGQYF; cdr3_nt: TGCAGTGCTAGAGAGGGGAGCGGGACGCTTGGGCAGTACTTC; d_call: TRBD2; clone_size: many; cdr3_length: 14; j_call: TRBJ2-7; v_call: TRBV20-1
cdr3_aa: CSAREPRDGNTGELFF; cdr3_nt: TGCAGTGCTAGAGAACCCCGGGACGGAAACACCGGGGAGCTGTTTTTT; d_call: NA; clone_size: NA; cdr3_length: 16; j_call: TRBJ2-2; v_call: TRBV20-1
cdr3_aa: CASSLVLEQYF; cdr3_nt: TGTGCCAGCAGCTTGGTATTGGAGCAGTACTTC; d_call: NA; clone_size: many; cdr3_length: 11; j_call: TRBJ2-7; v_call: TRBV5-5
cdr3_aa: CASSLGGSSTRTQYF; cdr3_nt: TGTGCCAGCAGCTTAGGAGGTTCATCGACCAGGACCCAGTACTTC; d_call: NA; clone_size: NA; cdr3_length: 15; j_call: TRBJ2-5; v_call: TRBV11-2
cdr3_aa: CASSFGQENYGYTF; cdr3_nt: TGTGCCAGCAGTTTTGGACAAGAAAACTATGGCTACACCTTC; d_call: NA; clone_size: many; cdr3_length: 14; j_call: TRBJ1-2; v_call: TRBV28
cdr3_aa: CASSPPLWGYRDTGELFF; cdr3_nt: TGTGCCAGCTCACCACCGCTGTGGGGCTATAGGGACACCGGGGAGCTGTTTTTT; d_call: NA; clone_size: many; cdr3_length: 18; j_call: TRBJ2-2; v_call: TRBV18
cdr3_aa: CASSPMTGGDSPLHF; cdr3_nt: TGTGCCAGCAGCCCAATGACAGGGGGGGATTCACCCCTCCACTTT; d_call: TRBD1; clone_size: NA; cdr3_length: 15; j_call: TRBJ1-6; v_call: TRBV7-9
cdr3_aa: CASRSDRDGSYEQYF; cdr3_nt: TGTGCCAGCAGATCGGACAGGGACGGGTCCTACGAGCAGTACTTC; d_call: TRBD1; clone_size: NA; cdr3_length: 15; j_call: TRBJ2-7; v_call: TRBV6-1
cdr3_aa: CSARDQRSYEQYF; cdr3_nt: TGCAGTGCACGGGACCAACGCTCCTACGAGCAGTACTTC; d_call: NA; clone_size: few; cdr3_length: 13; j_call: TRBJ2-7; v_call: TRBV20-1
cdr3_aa: CASSLEGGSYNEQFF; cdr3_nt: TGCGCCAGCAGCTTGGAGGGGGGTTCCTACAATGAGCAGTTCTTC; d_call: NA; clone_size: many; cdr3_length: 15; j_call: TRBJ2-1; v_call: TRBV5-1
cdr3_aa: CASSLQGSGSPQETQYF; cdr3_nt: TGTGCCAGCAGCCTTCAAGGCAGCGGGAGTCCCCAAGAGACCCAGTACTTC; d_call: TRBD2; clone_size: NA; cdr3_length: 17; j_call: TRBJ2-5; v_call: TRBV3-1
cdr3_aa: CASTPERGETQYF; cdr3_nt: TGTGCCAGCACCCCCGAACGCGGAGAGACCCAGTACTTC; d_call: NA; clone_size: many; cdr3_length: 13; j_call: TRBJ2-5; v_call: TRBV6-1
cdr3_aa: CASSVWVLRREGNERFF; cdr3_nt: TGTGCCAGCAGTGTTTGGGTTTTACGGCGGGAGGGAAACGAGCGGTTCTTC; d_call: TRBD2; clone_size: few; cdr3_length: 17; j_call: TRBJ2-1; v_call: TRBV2
cdr3_aa: CASSRTGALETQYF; cdr3_nt: TGTGCCAGCAGCCGAACAGGGGCTCTAGAGACCCAGTACTTC; d_call: TRBD1; clone_size: many; cdr3_length: 14; j_call: TRBJ2-5; v_call: TRBV28
cdr3_aa: CSAREMISNQPQHF; cdr3_nt: TGCAGTGCTAGAGAAATGATTAGCAATCAGCCCCAGCATTTT; d_call: NA; clone_size: NA; cdr3_length: 14; j_call: TRBJ1-5; v_call: TRBV20-1
cdr3_aa: CASSLRGGGEAFF; cdr3_nt: TGTGCCAGCAGCTTACGGGGCGGGGGGGAAGCTTTCTTT; d_call: NA; clone_size: NA; cdr3_length: 13; j_call: TRBJ1-1; v_call: TRBV7-8
cdr3_aa: CASSRTGSYQETQYF; cdr3_nt: TGTGCCAGCAGCCGGACAGGGAGCTACCAAGAGACCCAGTACTTC; d_call: TRBD1; clone_size: many; cdr3_length: 15; j_call: TRBJ2-5; v_call: TRBV11-2
cdr3_aa: CASSPTGARHEQYF; cdr3_nt: TGTGCCAGCAGCCCGACAGGGGCGCGCCACGAGCAGTACTTC; d_call: TRBD1; clone_size: NA; cdr3_length: 14; j_call: TRBJ2-7; v_call: TRBV13
cdr3_aa: CASSHNAGMNTEAFF; cdr3_nt: TGTGCCAGCAGTCATAACGCCGGTATGAACACTGAAGCTTTCTTT; d_call: NA; clone_size: many; cdr3_length: 15; j_call: TRBJ1-1; v_call: TRBV11-2
cdr3_aa: CASSLGGLAANEQFF; cdr3_nt: TGTGCCAGCAGCTTGGGGGGACTAGCCGCCAATGAGCAGTTCTTC; d_call: TRBD2; clone_size: once; cdr3_length: 15; j_call: TRBJ2-1; v_call: TRBV7-2
cdr3_aa: CASSLSTRGRVYEQYF; cdr3_nt: TGTGCCAGCAGCTTATCTACCAGGGGTCGTGTCTACGAGCAGTACTTC; d_call: NA; clone_size: many; cdr3_length: 16; j_call: TRBJ2-7; v_call: TRBV11-2
cdr3_aa: CAWQETGLYNEQFF; cdr3_nt: TGTGCCTGGCAAGAAACGGGGCTCTACAATGAGCAGTTCTTC; d_call: NA; clone_size: many; cdr3_length: 14; j_call: TRBJ2-1; v_call: TRBV30
cdr3_aa: CASSFTGDKETQYF; cdr3_nt: TGTGCCAGCAGCTTCACCGGGGATAAAGAGACCCAGTACTTC; d_call: NA; clone_size: NA; cdr3_length: 14; j_call: TRBJ2-5; v_call: TRBV7-2
cdr3_aa: CASSNLAGSVYEQYF; cdr3_nt: TGTGCCAGCAGTAATCTAGCGGGATCCGTCTACGAGCAGTACTTC; d_call: TRBD2; clone_size: NA; cdr3_length: 15; j_call: TRBJ2-7; v_call: TRBV6-1
cdr3_aa: CATSRARNSGNTIYF; cdr3_nt: TGTGCCACCAGCAGAGCCAGAAACTCTGGAAACACCATATATTTT; d_call: NA; clone_size: many; cdr3_length: 15; j_call: TRBJ1-3; v_call: TRBV15
cdr3_aa: CAGHGTGTEQYF; cdr3_nt: TGTGCCGGCCACGGGACAGGAACCGAGCAGTACTTC; d_call: TRBD1; clone_size: many; cdr3_length: 12; j_call: TRBJ2-7; v_call: TRBV30
cdr3_aa: CASSPGGPSSYNEQFF; cdr3_nt: TGTGCCAGCTCACCTGGGGGGCCCAGCTCCTACAATGAGCAGTTCTTC; d_call: NA; clone_size: many; cdr3_length: 16; j_call: TRBJ2-1; v_call: TRBV18
cdr3_aa: CASSRAAGANVLTF; cdr3_nt: TGTGCCAGCAGCCGGGCGGCTGGGGCCAACGTCCTGACTTTC; d_call: NA; clone_size: few; cdr3_length: 14; j_call: TRBJ2-6; v_call: TRBV6-1
cdr3_aa: CAISEFSDNAGQAYGYTF; cdr3_nt: TGTGCCATCAGTGAGTTTTCAGACAACGCCGGACAAGCCTATGGCTACACCTTC; d_call: NA; clone_size: many; cdr3_length: 18; j_call: TRBJ1-2; v_call: TRBV10-3
cdr3_aa: CASSPSTAHGYTF; cdr3_nt: TGTGCCAGCAGTCCCTCGACAGCTCATGGCTACACCTTC; d_call: NA; clone_size: NA; cdr3_length: 13; j_call: TRBJ1-2; v_call: TRBV28
cdr3_aa: CASSIGTLSSYEQYF; cdr3_nt: TGCGCCAGCAGCATCGGGACTCTAAGCTCCTACGAGCAGTACTTC; d_call: NA; clone_size: many; cdr3_length: 15; j_call: TRBJ2-7; v_call: TRBV5-1
cdr3_aa: CASRTPLGYTF; cdr3_nt: TGTGCCAGCAGGACCCCCCTCGGCTACACCTTC; d_call: NA; clone_size: NA; cdr3_length: 11; j_call: TRBJ1-2; v_call: TRBV6-1
cdr3_aa: CASSYDTSGRAHEQYF; cdr3_nt: TGTGCCAGCAGTTATGACACTAGCGGGAGGGCCCACGAGCAGTACTTC; d_call: TRBD2; clone_size: NA; cdr3_length: 16; j_call: TRBJ2-7; v_call: TRBV6-8
cdr3_aa: CASSLHAVGQAFF; cdr3_nt: TGTGCCAGCAGTTTACATGCGGTCGGGCAGGCTTTCTTT; d_call: NA; clone_size: few; cdr3_length: 13; j_call: TRBJ1-1; v_call: TRBV28
cdr3_aa: CASSALAGGTREQFF; cdr3_nt: TGTGCCAGCAGCGCACTAGCGGGAGGGACGCGTGAGCAGTTCTTC; d_call: TRBD2; clone_size: many; cdr3_length: 15; j_call: TRBJ2-1; v_call: TRBV2
cdr3_aa: CSATQDSSYEQYF; cdr3_nt: TGCAGTGCAACACAGGATAGCTCCTACGAGCAGTACTTC; d_call: NA; clone_size: many; cdr3_length: 13; j_call: TRBJ2-7; v_call: TRBV20-1
cdr3_aa: CASSPTVESHYEQYF; cdr3_nt: TGCGCCAGCAGCCCAACGGTCGAAAGTCACTACGAGCAGTACTTC; d_call: NA; clone_size: many; cdr3_length: 15; j_call: TRBJ2-7; v_call: TRBV5-1
cdr3_aa: CASSLGLTYEQYF; cdr3_nt: TGCGCCAGCAGCTTGGGCCTGACCTACGAGCAGTACTTC; d_call: NA; clone_size: many; cdr3_length: 13; j_call: TRBJ2-7; v_call: TRBV5-1
cdr3_aa: CASSRRREAFF; cdr3_nt: TGTGCCAGCAGCCGACGGCGGGAAGCTTTCTTT; d_call: NA; clone_size: many; cdr3_length: 11; j_call: TRBJ1-1; v_call: TRBV6-2/TRBV6-3